Following are 28 T cell receptor beta chains from one sample sequenced in a study of blood T cells in healthy people across ages (dated by TCRdb to between 2014 and 2017). To prepare the library, 5' RACE was applied. Sequenced using an Illumina HiSeq 2500. The second PCR ran for roughly 7 to 11 cycles and used a J-beta primer mix along with a sample-barcoded 5' primer. TCRdb trimmed public reads at Q25 via fastp, called clones via MiXCR and kept in-frame beta chains. A single entry per CDR3 protein holds the most common genes and DNA from its merged rows. Present in this sample are 850,000 to 1,300,000 distinct CDR3 sequences, over 35% of which were seen just once. Together, the top ten hold approximately 20% of the sample. Sequencing was carried out using blood. All receptors come from a woman in her sixties in good health.

The chain joins TRBV29-1 to TRBJ2-1; the D gene is possibly TRBD2 (7 bases). The V gene's germline CDR1 is SQVTM and CDR2 ANQGSEA. V was cut by 6 bases and J by 4 bases, with 16 bases left in between. The CDR3 is 14 amino acids. CDR3 region: CSVTKGRGYNEQFF. The CDR3, as DNA: TGCAGCGTCACCAAGGGGAGGGGGTACAATGAGCAGTTCTTC.

This clonotype has more than one count but fewer than ten. V usage is TRBV4-2 and J usage is TRBJ2-3; no clear D. This CDR3 has 16 amino acids. Trimming removed 1 base from V and 0 bases from J, with 11 bases in between. The germline V gene has CDR1 LGHNA and CDR2 YNFKEQ. CDR3 sequence: CASSQGQDPSTDTQYF. The CDR3 region has the DNA TGTGCCAGCAGCCAAGGGCAGGACCCAAGCACAGATACGCAGTATTTT.

The J gene is TRBJ2-1, the V gene TRBV14; 7 bases fit TRBD2. Trimming cost V 2 bases and J 1 base; bases outside gene matches: 2. The CDR3 length is 15 residues. In germline, CDR1 is SGHDN, CDR2 FVKESK. The DNA for the CDR3 is TGTGCCAGCAGCCAAACGGGAGGATCCTACAATGAGCAGTTCTTC. This encodes CASSQTGGSYNEQFF. Full variable domain (remainder filled in from reference TRBV14 and TRBJ2-1): EAGVTQFPSHSVIEKGQTVTLRCDPISGHDNLYWYRRVMGKEIKFLLHFVKESKQDESGMPNNRFLAERTGGTYSTLKVQPAELEDSGVYFCASSQTGGSYNEQFFGPGTRLTVL.

The V gene is TRBV27, the J gene TRBJ1-4; D is unclear. Per germline, CDR1 MNHEY and CDR2 SMNVEV (reference sequence). The CDR3 sequence is 16 residues long. V was shortened by 4 bases and J by 1 base, with 13 bases between the two germline ends. The CDR3 loop reads CASSSQLGRTNEKLFF. CDR3 sequence (DNA): TGTGCCAGCAGTTCCCAACTGGGGAGAACTAATGAAAAACTGTTTTTT. Variable domain in full (rest from reference TRBV27 and TRBJ1-4): EAQVTQNPRYLITVTGKKLTVTCSQNMNHEYMSWYRQDPGLGLRQIYYSMNVEVTDKGDVPEGYKVSRKEKRNFPLILESPSPNQTSLYFCASSSQLGRTNEKLFFGSGTQLSVL.

This clonotype was seen a few times. The chain recombines TRBV11-2 with TRBJ2-3; 7 nucleotides align to TRBD2. Losses at the gene ends were 4 bases for V and 0 bases for J; bases not matched to a gene: 13. The CDR3 spans 18 residues. Looked up from germline, CDR1 is SGHAT and CDR2 is FQNNGV. The CDR3 protein is CASSSPRPLAISTDTQYF. The DNA of the CDR3 is TGTGCCAGCAGCTCTCCGAGGCCACTAGCGATTAGCACAGATACGCAGTATTTT.

At least ten counts were recorded for this clonotype. The V call is TRBV3-1, the J call TRBJ2-5; 9 nucleotides line up with TRBD2. CDR1 is LGHDT, CDR2 YNNKEL, per germline (reference sequence). CDR3 length equals 14 residues. The trim removed 4 bases at V and 5 bases at J, leaving 5 bases unmatched. The CDR3 protein is CASSPGLARETQYF. In nucleotides, the CDR3 is TGTGCCAGCAGCCCCGGACTAGCGAGGGAGACCCAGTACTTC.

This clonotype was recorded at least ten times. This chain connects TRBV12-3 or TRBV12-4 to TRBJ2-5, with 7 bases fitting TRBD1. CDR3 length: 14 residues. With 2 bases clipped from V and 4 bases from J, the junction kept 4 bases outside the gene matches. As DNA, the CDR3 is TGTGCCAGCAGTTTACGGGCAGGGGGAGAGACCCAGTACTTC. Its translation is CASSLRAGGETQYF.

This clonotype was counted between two and nine times. This chain links TRBV20-1 with TRBJ2-1; D unresolved. The germline V gene encodes CDR1 DFQATT and CDR2 SNEGSKA (reference sequence). Trimming cost V 6 bases and J 0 bases, with 9 bases left between them. The length of the CDR3 is 13 residues. The CDR3, as DNA: TGCAGTGCGCGGATGAGCTCCTACAATGAGCAGTTCTTC. It yields the protein CSARMSSYNEQFF.

This clonotype was seen a handful of times. V and J are TRBV6-1 and TRBJ2-2; the D gene could be TRBD1 or TRBD2 (5 bases each). With 6 bases removed from V and 13 bases from J, the gap between germline ends came to 15 bases. The CDR3 totals 12 residues. Germline V gene lookup returns CDR1 MNHNS and CDR2 SASEGT. This chain's CDR3 is CASRNRDQGLFF. The CDR3 nucleotides are TGTGCCAGCAGGAATCGGGACCAGGGGCTGTTTTTT.

The chain employs TRBV6-1 and TRBJ1-2; D gene unclear. CDR1 is MNHNS, CDR2 SASEGT, per germline. With 2 bases removed from V and 4 bases from J, the gap between germline ends came to 14 bases. The length of the CDR3 is 15 residues. Written as DNA, the CDR3 is TGTGCCAGCAGTGAACCCGCGGGCCCAGGCTATGGCTACACCTTC. Translation gives CASSEPAGPGYGYTF.

The chain links TRBV12-3 or TRBV12-4 to TRBJ2-7, with D possibly being TRBD1 or TRBD2 (5 bases each). V lost 1 base and J 5 bases, leaving 15 bases between the germline ends. The CDR3 is made up of 15 amino acids. The CDR3 nucleotides are TGTGCCAGCAGTTTAGTAGGGACGGAGACCGACGAGCAGTACTTC. This gives the protein CASSLVGTETDEQYF.

This chain joins TRBV15 and TRBJ2-7; D is undetermined. Germline V lookup: CDR1 LNHNV, CDR2 YYDKDF (reference sequence). Trimming removed 5 bases from V and 3 bases from J, with 14 bases in between. The CDR3 loop spans 14 amino acids. The CDR3 region is CATSHSTAFYEQYF. The CDR3, as DNA: TGTGCCACCAGCCATTCCACAGCTTTCTACGAGCAGTACTTC. Based on the CDR3 plus reference TRBV15 and TRBJ2-7, the full variable domain is DAMVIQNPRYQVTQFGKPVTLSCSQTLNHNVMYWYQQKSSQAPKLLFHYYDKDFNNEADTPDNFQSRRPNTSFCFLDIRSPGLGDTAMYLCATSHSTAFYEQYFGPGTRLTVT.

The chain uses TRBV18 and TRBJ2-7, with TRBD2 matching over 14 bases. V gave up 3 bases and J gave up 5 bases; unmatched junction bases: 3. The germline V gene encodes CDR1 KGHSH and CDR2 LQKENI. This CDR3 region has 15 residues. The CDR3 DNA follows: TGTGCCAGCTCACCCGGGACTAGCGGGAGACACGAGCAGTACTTC. Its translation: CASSPGTSGRHEQYF.

With regard to this clonotype: The limits of the CDR3 on the DNA are not certain, so only TCRdb's listed CDR3 is given. The rearrangement joins TRBV20-1 to TRBJ2-1; the table's D call, TRBD2, was not checked against the DNA. The CDR3 extends over 10 residues, inclusive of both ends. The V gene's germline CDR1 is DFQATT and CDR2 SNEGSKA (reference sequence). The CDR3 loop is CSAVAGGTFF.

The gene calls are TRBV18 and TRBJ2-6; tentatively, D is TRBD1 (5 bases). V lost 5 bases and J lost 11, with 16 bases in between. Germline V CDR1 and CDR2: KGHSH, LQKENI. The CDR3 totals 14 residues. The CDR3 spells CASSSGNLEYVLTF. The CDR3 nucleotides are TGTGCCAGCTCATCAGGGAACCTTGAGTACGTCCTGACTTTC.

This chain connects TRBV5-1 to TRBJ2-7; 9 positions agree with TRBD1. The CDR3 sequence is 15 residues long. The J segment lost 3 bases and the V segment lost 3 bases, leaving 7 bases of the junction unmatched. Germline-derived CDR1 and CDR2 are SGHRS and YFSETQ. CDR3 loop: CASSSDRGNRYEQYF. The CDR3 nucleotides read TGCGCCAGCAGCTCAGACAGGGGGAACCGCTACGAGCAGTACTTC.

Notes on this clonotype: At one boundary the junction diverges from the germline segment, which might be a read error. The V call is TRBV7-2, the J call TRBJ2-1; 9 nucleotides match TRBD2. From germline, CDR1 is SGHTA and CDR2 FQGNSA. The CDR3 has 15 amino acids. CDR3 bases: TGTGCCAGCAGCTTAGATAGCGGGAGCCGCAATGAGCGGTTCTTC. Its translation: CASSLDSGSRNERFF. Full variable domain (outside the CDR3, taken from reference TRBV7-2 and TRBJ2-1): GAGVSQSPSNKVTEKGKDVELRCDPISGHTALYWYRQSLGQGLEFLIYFQGNSAPDKSGLPSDRFSAERTGGSVSTLTIQRTQQEDSAVYLCASSLDSGSRNERFFGPGTRLTVL.

Only a few counts were recorded for this clonotype. The chain employs TRBV7-2 and TRBJ1-1; possibly TRBD1 for D (5 bases). The CDR3 length is 16 residues. Trimming removed 6 bases from V and 4 bases from J, with 21 bases in between. Germline values: CDR1 SGHTA, CDR2 FQGNSA. The CDR3 sequence is CASSLSPTGFSTEAFF. The DNA of the CDR3 is TGTGCCAGCAGTCTATCCCCAACAGGATTTAGCACTGAAGCTTTCTTT. Full variable domain (remainder filled in from reference TRBV7-2 and TRBJ1-1): GAGVSQSPSNKVTEKGKDVELRCDPISGHTALYWYRQSLGQGLEFLIYFQGNSAPDKSGLPSDRFSAERTGGSVSTLTIQRTQQEDSAVYLCASSLSPTGFSTEAFFGQGTRLTVV.

V gene TRBV6-1 combines with J gene TRBJ1-5, with 7 positions matching TRBD1. CDR3 length: 18 amino acids. CDR1 MNHNS and CDR2 SASEGT come from the germline V gene. With V trimmed by 2 bases and J by 0 bases, 10 bases remained unmatched. The CDR3 region is CASSEPGQPSYSNQPQHF. The CDR3 DNA sequence: TGTGCCAGCAGTGAACCGGGACAGCCGTCCTATAGCAATCAGCCCCAGCATTTT.

This clonotype was observed a single time. This rearrangement joins TRBV25-1 to TRBJ2-5; 11 nucleotides match TRBD1. The V and J ends lost 8 bases and 5 bases, in that order; junction bases with no gene match: 7. This CDR3 is 14 amino acids long. Germline loops: CDR1 MGHDK, CDR2 SYGVNS. CDR3 in DNA: TGTGCCAGCGATGGGACAGGGGGTCGGGAGACCCAGTACTTC. Amino acids: CASDGTGGRETQYF. Using reference TRBV25-1 and TRBJ2-5 for the parts outside the CDR3, the full variable domain is EADIYQTPRYLVIGTGKKITLECSQTMGHDKMYWYQQDPGMELHLIHYSYGVNSTEKGDLSSESTVSRIRTEHFPLTLESARPSHTSQYLCASDGTGGRETQYFGPGTRLLVL.

The chain's CDR3 is CSARDPLGQVTYEQYF. In DNA form, the CDR3 reads TGCAGTGCTAGAGATCCGCTTGGACAGGTAACCTACGAGCAGTACTTC. The chain carries TRBV20-1 and TRBJ2-7, with 7 bases matching TRBD1. The CDR3 spans 16 residues. The ends lost 0 bases at V and 2 bases at J; junction bases unmatched: 10. In germline, CDR1 is DFQATT, CDR2 SNEGSKA (reference sequence).

This chain links TRBV5-5 with TRBJ1-2, with 7 bases identical to TRBD1. Trimming cost V 6 bases and J 6 bases; bases outside gene matches: 8. The CDR3 is 13 residues long. The germline gives CDR1 SGHKS, CDR2 YYEKEE (reference sequence). CDR3 protein: CASNLGGVDGYTF. DNA for the CDR3: TGTGCCAGCAACTTAGGGGGCGTGGATGGCTACACCTTC.

The chain has TRBV4-1 and TRBJ1-1; perhaps TRBD1 as D (6 bases). This CDR3 has 15 amino acids. V was trimmed by 3 bases and J by 4 bases, leaving 15 bases between them. Per the germline V gene, CDR1 is MGHRA and CDR2 is YSYEKL. CDR3 protein: CASSQGRGGATEAFF. The CDR3 DNA is TGCGCCAGCAGCCAGGGCCGGGGGGGGGCCACTGAAGCTTTCTTT.

This clonotype was detected a few times. The J gene is TRBJ2-7, the V gene TRBV20-1; D not resolved. The CDR3 runs to 14 residues. Looked up from germline, CDR1 is DFQATT and CDR2 is SNEGSKA (reference sequence). With 0 bases removed from V and 3 bases from J, the gap between germline ends came to 12 bases. The CDR3 sequence: CSARDLMQGYEQYF. Here the CDR3 DNA reads TGCAGTGCTAGAGATCTGATGCAAGGCTACGAGCAGTACTTC.

This chain joins TRBV4-1 and TRBJ1-4; TRBD1 matches at 7 bases. Trimming cost V 4 bases and J 4 bases; bases outside gene matches: 9. Germline-derived CDR1 and CDR2 are MGHRA and YSYEKL. The CDR3 contains 16 residues. DNA for the CDR3: TGCGCCAGCAGCCGTATGGGGACAGCCCTTAATGAAAAACTGTTTTTT. Protein sequence: CASSRMGTALNEKLFF.

The chain employs TRBV6-5 and TRBJ1-5; no reliable D call. CDR1 and CDR2 from the germline V gene are MNHEY and SVGAGI. The V end lost 4 bases, the J end lost 2 bases, and 12 bases lay between the germline ends. This CDR3 is built from 15 residues. The CDR3 nucleotides are TGTGCCAGCAGTTTTACGCCGGATGGCAATCAGCCCCAGCATTTT. Its protein product is CASSFTPDGNQPQHF.

The table lists this clonotype with many counts. This chain links TRBV29-1 with TRBJ2-4; 12 bases fit TRBD2. CDR1 is SQVTM, CDR2 ANQGSEA, per germline. The CDR3 spans 17 residues. V was clipped by 7 bases and J by 0 bases; unmatched bases: 10. CDR3 region: CSALAGGGFLAKNIQYF. CDR3 nucleotide sequence: TGCAGCGCTCTAGCGGGAGGGGGGTTTCTAGCCAAAAACATTCAGTACTTC.

About this clonotype: This could be a read error, since a much larger clone is one nucleotide away. DNA for the CDR3: TGTGCCAGCAGCAAACCGGGACGAAGGGGCTCCTACAATGAGCAGTACTTC. It translates to CASSKPGRRGSYNEQYF. The chain employs TRBV5-6 and TRBJ2-7; either TRBD1 or TRBD2 may fit D (5 bases each). The length of the CDR3 is 17 residues. Germline CDR1 reads SGHDT; CDR2 reads YYEEEE. Trimming cost V 4 bases and J 7 bases, with 27 bases left between them.